This T cell receptor (beta chain) was identified during a study of blood T cell repertoires in COVID-19. In the study overall: The United States, Italy and Spain were the sources of the acute and convalescent COVID-19 samples. From T cells, B-cell-depleted T cells, or PBMCs came the material, which was cDNA or gDNA.

Germline V gene data show CDR1 as SNHLY and CDR2 as FYNNEI. The CDR3 covers 13 residues. V was clipped by 3 bases and J by 9 bases, with 9 bases between them. Methods used by the authors: Nucleated cell number was recorded as an estimate derived from reference gene primer amplification. Clones were read by immunoSEQ multiplex PCR, and TCRdb kept only the in-frame ones, dropping some. The V and J calls and clone size are taken from that table; D and trimming were inferred from the DNA. The top ten clones hold 3.8% of a sample with 100,000 to 150,000 clones, roughly four fifths of them seen once. The clonotype originates from a woman between 45 and 60 years old with acute or convalescent COVID-19. The sample comprised peripheral blood. This chain uses TRBV2 with TRBJ1-6; D is unclear. Here the CDR3 reads CASSEGQVSPLHF. In nucleotides, the CDR3 is TGTGCCAGCAGTGAGGGCCAAGTTTCACCCCTCCACTTT.